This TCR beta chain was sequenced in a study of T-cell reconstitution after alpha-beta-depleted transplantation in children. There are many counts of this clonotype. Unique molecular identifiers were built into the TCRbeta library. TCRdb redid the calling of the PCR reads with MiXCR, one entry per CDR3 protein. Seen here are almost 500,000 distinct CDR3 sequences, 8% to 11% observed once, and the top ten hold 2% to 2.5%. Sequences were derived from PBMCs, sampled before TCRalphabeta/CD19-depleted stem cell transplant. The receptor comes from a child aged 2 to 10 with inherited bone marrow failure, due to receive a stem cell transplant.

The CDR3 nucleotides are TGTGCCAGCAGCCACAGCGGGAATGAGCAGTTCTTC. Its translation: CASSHSGNEQFF. This chain connects TRBV7-8 to TRBJ2-1; tentatively, D is TRBD2 (6 bases). There are 12 residues in the CDR3. Germline loops: CDR1 SGHVS, CDR2 FQNEAQ. With 5 bases removed from V and 7 bases from J, the gap between germline ends came to 9 bases.